This TCR beta chain was recovered during a study of blood T cell repertoires in COVID-19. Across the study: Collection of acute and convalescent COVID-19 samples took place in the United States, Italy and Spain.

TCRdb's copy holds only in-frame clones and misses some; the assay was immunoSEQ multiplex PCR. The sample comprises about 470,000 clones, 87% of which are singletons, and approximately 0.7% rests with the top ten. Trimming took off 2 bases at V and 1 base at J, with 9 bases between the two ends. The CDR3 covers 14 residues. Germline V lookup: CDR1 MNHEY, CDR2 SMNVEV (reference sequence). The chain recombines TRBV27 with TRBJ2-7, with D unclear. Sequencing was carried out using PBMCs or T cells enriched from blood (not recorded which). The TCR sequence derives from a woman under 30 who had recovered from COVID-19. The CDR3 spells CASSLIADSYEQYF. The DNA for the CDR3 is TGTGCCAGCAGTTTAATCGCAGATTCCTACGAGCAGTACTTC.